Below, 6 T cell receptor beta chains from the same sample are listed, as sequenced in a study of T cell responses to AZD1222 COVID-19 vaccine. Generated by immunoSEQ multiplex PCR, the TCRdb table keeps only in-frame clones and is missing some. The sample includes roughly 120,000 clones, around 88% seen only once; the top ten take 6% to 8%. The sample in question was peripheral blood, obtained 28 days after the second AZD1222 dose. The receptors originated from an adult who received the AZD1222 COVID-19 vaccine.

The chain couples TRBV15 to TRBJ2-7; D ambiguous. The CDR3 runs to 15 residues. CDR1 and CDR2 (germline): LNHNV, YYDKDF (reference sequence). With 0 bases removed from V and 4 bases from J, the gap between germline ends came to 13 bases. The CDR3 DNA follows: TGTGCCACCAGCAGAGAGCTTCTGGCGGATTACGAGCAGTACTTC. It is translated as CATSRELLADYEQYF.

The J gene is TRBJ2-7, the V gene TRBV12-3 or TRBV12-4; no clear D. The ends were cut back, 5 bases at V and 1 base at J, with 9 bases in the middle. This CDR3 is 13 amino acids long. CDR3 sequence reads: CASSPWGSYEQYF. The CDR3 region has the DNA TGTGCCAGCAGTCCTTGGGGTTCCTACGAGCAGTACTTC.

The gene calls are TRBV6-6 and TRBJ1-6, with D unclear. The CDR3 covers 15 residues. The germline V and J ends were trimmed by 4 bases and 2 bases, with 9 bases remaining between them. CDR1 and CDR2 (germline): MNHNY, SVGAGI (reference sequence). The DNA of the CDR3 is TGTGCCAGCAGTTCCAGAGCTGCCTATAATTCACCCCTCCACTTT. This gives the protein CASSSRAAYNSPLHF.

This chain uses TRBV7-6 with TRBJ2-1; TRBD2 matches at 8 bases. V shed 4 bases, J shed 5 bases, and the junction held 16 bases outside the gene matches. The germline V gene encodes CDR1 SGHVS and CDR2 FNYEAQ. The CDR3 consists of 18 residues. DNA for the CDR3: TGTGCCAGCAGCTCCGCTCCCCTAACTAGCGGAGTCCACAATGAGCAGTTCTTC. Translating gives CASSSAPLTSGVHNEQFF.

V gene TRBV6-5 combines with J gene TRBJ1-2; D unresolved. Trimming pared 0 bases from V and 3 bases from J, leaving 8 bases between. The CDR3 extends over 14 amino acids. Germline V gene lookup returns CDR1 MNHEY and CDR2 SVGAGI. The CDR3 DNA reads as TGTGCCAGCAGTTACTCGCGCACGGACTATGGCTACACCTTC. It specifies CASSYSRTDYGYTF.

V usage is TRBV7-8 and J usage is TRBJ2-7, with D tentatively TRBD2 (6 bases). This CDR3 is 14 amino acids long. Per the germline V gene, CDR1 is SGHVS and CDR2 is FQNEAQ. V dropped 3 bases and J dropped 3 bases, with 12 bases sitting between them. The CDR3 bases are TGTGCCAGCAGCTTTCGGTTGGGGGGCTACGAGCAGTACTTC. Translating gives CASSFRLGGYEQYF.